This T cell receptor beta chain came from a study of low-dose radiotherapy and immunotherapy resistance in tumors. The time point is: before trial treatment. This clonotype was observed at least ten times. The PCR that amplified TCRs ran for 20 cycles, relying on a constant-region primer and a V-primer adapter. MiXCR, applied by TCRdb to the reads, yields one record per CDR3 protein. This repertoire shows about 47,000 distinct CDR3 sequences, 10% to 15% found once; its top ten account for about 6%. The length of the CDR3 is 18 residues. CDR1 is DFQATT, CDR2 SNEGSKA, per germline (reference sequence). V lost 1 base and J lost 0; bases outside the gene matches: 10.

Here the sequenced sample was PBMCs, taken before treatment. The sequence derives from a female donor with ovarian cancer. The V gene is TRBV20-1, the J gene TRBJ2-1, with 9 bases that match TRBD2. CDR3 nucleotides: TGCAGTGCTAGAGTGGGTAGCGGGAGAACTAGCTCCTACAATGAGCAGTTCTTC. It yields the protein CSARVGSGRTSSYNEQFF.